A single sample gave rise to the 8 T cell receptor beta chains below, sequenced in a study of T-cell reconstitution after alpha-beta-depleted transplantation in children. Unique molecular identifiers were incorporated when the TCRbeta library was constructed. TCRdb re-called the PCR reads through MiXCR, storing one row per CDR3 protein. The profile covers around 580,000 distinct CDR3 sequences, with roughly 27% appearing a single time and approximately 33% taken by the ten largest. The sample here was PBMCs, taken before TCRalphabeta/CD19-depleted stem cell transplant. The receptors originated from a boy younger than two with Wiskott-Aldrich syndrome, due to receive a stem cell transplant.

The chain recombines TRBV20-1 with TRBJ2-4, with D uncertain. Germline CDR1 and CDR2: DFQATT and SNEGSKA (reference sequence). The V gene lost 5 bases and the J gene lost 0 bases, with 17 bases spanning the gap. The CDR3 is made up of 16 amino acids. This CDR3 reads CSAPLLAPKAKNIQYF. As DNA, the CDR3 is TGCAGTGCTCCCTTGTTAGCTCCCAAAGCCAAAAACATTCAGTACTTC.

The CDR3 region has the DNA TGTGCCAGCAGTCCCCAACCCCTAGCGGGAGCCCTCGAGCAGTACTTC. Residues: CASSPQPLAGALEQYF. V is TRBV6-1 and J is TRBJ2-7; TRBD2 matches at 10 bases. Germline V gives CDR1 MNHNS, CDR2 SASEGT. Trimming removed 5 bases from V and 6 bases from J; junction bases left unmatched: 13. CDR3 length: 16 residues.

This clonotype was detected a few times. V is TRBV12-5 and J is TRBJ2-7; TRBD2 agrees at 11 bases. The germline V gene has CDR1 LGHNT and CDR2 FRNRAP. The V gene end was trimmed by 2 bases and the J gene end by 1 base; junction bases not matched to a gene: 1. The CDR3 is made up of 15 amino acids. Here the CDR3 DNA reads TGTGCTAGTGGTTTGACTAGCGGGAGTTCCTACGAGCAGTACTTC. Residues: CASGLTSGSSYEQYF.

This clonotype was seen once. The gene calls are TRBV11-2 and TRBJ2-1, with D maybe TRBD2 (6 bases). V gave up 6 bases and J gave up 7 bases, with 16 bases separating them. From germline, CDR1 is SGHAT and CDR2 FQNNGV. The CDR3 is made up of 14 amino acids. CDR3 region: CASSPRTNKNEQFF. Written as DNA, the CDR3 is TGTGCCAGCAGTCCTAGGACTAACAAAAATGAGCAGTTCTTC.

The V and J genes are TRBV4-1 and TRBJ2-2, with 7 positions matching TRBD2. J lost 0 bases, V lost 0 bases, and 10 bases had no gene match. Per germline, CDR1 MGHRA and CDR2 YSYEKL. The CDR3 is made up of 19 amino acids. In nucleotides, the CDR3 is TGCGCCAGCAGCCAAGATCCCCCAGGAAGCGGGGCGAACACCGGGGAGCTGTTTTTT. It specifies CASSQDPPGSGANTGELFF.

This clonotype was counted a few times. This chain links TRBV5-1 with TRBJ2-1; the match to TRBD2 covers 11 bases. Germline-derived CDR1 and CDR2 are SGHRS and YFSETQ. The trim removed 2 bases at V and 8 bases at J, leaving 9 bases unmatched. This CDR3 contains 16 residues. The DNA of the CDR3 is TGCGCCAGCAGCTTCCGGCTAGCGGGAGGTCGCGATGAGCAGTTCTTC. It is translated as CASSFRLAGGRDEQFF.

J is TRBJ1-1 and V is TRBV20-1; the D is unclear. V dropped 2 bases and J dropped 3 bases, with 4 bases sitting between them. Germline V gene lookup returns CDR1 DFQATT and CDR2 SNEGSKA (reference sequence). This CDR3 comprises 11 residues. DNA of the CDR3: TGCAGTGCTAGAAGTGACACTGAAGCTTTCTTT. This translates into CSARSDTEAFF.

This clonotype was picked up one time. J is TRBJ2-7 and V is TRBV28; D remains unclear. The V gene's germline CDR1 is MDHEN and CDR2 SYDVKM. The CDR3 has 12 residues. The V end lost 8 bases, the J end lost 2 bases, and 10 bases lay between the germline ends. The CDR3, as DNA: TGTGCCAGCGCCCGGTTGCCCTACGAGCAGTACTTC. Residues: CASARLPYEQYF.